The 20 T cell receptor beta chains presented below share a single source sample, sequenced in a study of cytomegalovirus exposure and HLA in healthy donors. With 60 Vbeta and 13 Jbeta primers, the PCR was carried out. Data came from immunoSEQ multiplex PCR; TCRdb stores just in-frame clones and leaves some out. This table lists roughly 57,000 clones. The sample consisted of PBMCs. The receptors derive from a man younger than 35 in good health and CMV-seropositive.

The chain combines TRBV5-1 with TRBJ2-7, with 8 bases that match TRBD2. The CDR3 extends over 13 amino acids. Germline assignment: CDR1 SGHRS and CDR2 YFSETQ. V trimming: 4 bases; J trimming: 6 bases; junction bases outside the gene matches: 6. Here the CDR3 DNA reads TGCGCCAGCAGCCCGGGACTAGAGGGCGAGCAGTACTTC. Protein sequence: CASSPGLEGEQYF.

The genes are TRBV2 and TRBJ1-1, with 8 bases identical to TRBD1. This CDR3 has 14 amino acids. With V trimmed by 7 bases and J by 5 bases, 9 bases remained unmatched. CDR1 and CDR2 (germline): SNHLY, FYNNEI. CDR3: CASKQGVLDTEAFF. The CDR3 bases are TGTGCCAGCAAACAGGGGGTTCTTGATACTGAAGCTTTCTTT.

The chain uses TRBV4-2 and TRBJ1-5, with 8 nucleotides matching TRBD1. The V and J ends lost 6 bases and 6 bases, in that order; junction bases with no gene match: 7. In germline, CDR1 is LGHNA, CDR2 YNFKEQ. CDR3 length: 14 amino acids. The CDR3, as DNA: TGTGCCAGCAGTCAACAGGGGGGAGGTCAGCCCCAGCATTTT. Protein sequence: CASSQQGGGQPQHF.

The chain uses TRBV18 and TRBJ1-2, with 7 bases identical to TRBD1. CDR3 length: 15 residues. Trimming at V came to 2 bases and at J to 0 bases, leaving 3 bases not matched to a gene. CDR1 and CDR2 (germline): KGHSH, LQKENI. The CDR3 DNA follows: TGTGCCAGCTCACCAGCGGGACAGCCTAACTATGGCTACACCTTC. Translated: CASSPAGQPNYGYTF.

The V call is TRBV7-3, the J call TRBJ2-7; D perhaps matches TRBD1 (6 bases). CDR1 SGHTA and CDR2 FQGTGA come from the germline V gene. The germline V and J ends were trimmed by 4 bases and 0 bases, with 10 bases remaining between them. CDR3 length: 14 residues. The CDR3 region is CASSYRQDSYEQYF. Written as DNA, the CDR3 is TGTGCCAGCAGCTATCGACAGGACTCCTACGAGCAGTACTTC.

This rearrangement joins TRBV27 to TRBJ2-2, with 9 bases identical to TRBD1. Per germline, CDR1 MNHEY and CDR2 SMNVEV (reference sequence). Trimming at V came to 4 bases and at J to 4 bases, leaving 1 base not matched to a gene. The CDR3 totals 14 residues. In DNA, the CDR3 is TGTGCCAGCAGTTCGACAGGGGGCACCGGGGAGCTGTTTTTT. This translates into CASSSTGGTGELFF.

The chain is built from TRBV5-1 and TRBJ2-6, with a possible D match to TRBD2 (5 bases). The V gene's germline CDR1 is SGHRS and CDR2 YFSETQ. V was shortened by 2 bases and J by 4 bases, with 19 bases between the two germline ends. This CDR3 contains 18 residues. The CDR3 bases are TGCGCCAGCAGCTTAGATCACCAGAGGGCTACAGGGGCCAACGTCCTGACTTTC. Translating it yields CASSLDHQRATGANVLTF. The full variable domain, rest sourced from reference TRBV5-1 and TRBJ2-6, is KAGVTQTPRYLIKTRGQQVTLSCSPISGHRSVSWYQQTPGQGLQFLFEYFSETQRNKGNFPGRFSGRQFSNSRSEMNVSTLELGDSALYLCASSLDHQRATGANVLTFGAGSRLTVL.

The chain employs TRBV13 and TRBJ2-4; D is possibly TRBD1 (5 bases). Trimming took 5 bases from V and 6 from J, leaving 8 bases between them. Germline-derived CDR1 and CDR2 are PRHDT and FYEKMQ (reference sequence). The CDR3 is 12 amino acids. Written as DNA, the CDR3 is TGTGCCAGCAGCATGCAGGGAAACATTCAGTACTTC. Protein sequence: CASSMQGNIQYF.

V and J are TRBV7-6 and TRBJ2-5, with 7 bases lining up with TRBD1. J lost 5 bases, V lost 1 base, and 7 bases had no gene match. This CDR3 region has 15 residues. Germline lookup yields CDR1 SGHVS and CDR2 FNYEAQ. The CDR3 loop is CASSLEGDSRETQYF. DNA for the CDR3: TGTGCCAGCAGCTTAGAAGGGGACAGTCGCGAGACCCAGTACTTC.

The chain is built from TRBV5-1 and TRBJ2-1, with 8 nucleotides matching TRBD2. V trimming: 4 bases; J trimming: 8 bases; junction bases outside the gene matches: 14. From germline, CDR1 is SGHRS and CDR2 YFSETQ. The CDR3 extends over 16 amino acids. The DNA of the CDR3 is TGCGCCAGCAGCCCGGTAGTCGGACTAGCAGGGGATGAGCAGTTCTTC. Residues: CASSPVVGLAGDEQFF. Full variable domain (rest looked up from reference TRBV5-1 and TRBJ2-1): KAGVTQTPRYLIKTRGQQVTLSCSPISGHRSVSWYQQTPGQGLQFLFEYFSETQRNKGNFPGRFSGRQFSNSRSEMNVSTLELGDSALYLCASSPVVGLAGDEQFFGPGTRLTVL.

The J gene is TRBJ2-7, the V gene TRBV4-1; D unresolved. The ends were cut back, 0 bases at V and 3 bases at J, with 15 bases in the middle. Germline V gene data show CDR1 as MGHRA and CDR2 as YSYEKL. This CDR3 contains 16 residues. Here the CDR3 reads CASSQDRGRTGYEQYF. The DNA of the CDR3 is TGCGCCAGCAGCCAAGACAGAGGCAGAACTGGCTACGAGCAGTACTTC.

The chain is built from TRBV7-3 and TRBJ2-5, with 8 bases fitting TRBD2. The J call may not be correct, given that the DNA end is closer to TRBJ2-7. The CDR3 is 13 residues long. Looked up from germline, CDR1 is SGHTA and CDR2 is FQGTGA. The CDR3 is CASSMSGSYEQYF. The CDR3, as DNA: TGTGCCAGCAGCATGAGCGGGAGTTACGAGCAGTACTTC.

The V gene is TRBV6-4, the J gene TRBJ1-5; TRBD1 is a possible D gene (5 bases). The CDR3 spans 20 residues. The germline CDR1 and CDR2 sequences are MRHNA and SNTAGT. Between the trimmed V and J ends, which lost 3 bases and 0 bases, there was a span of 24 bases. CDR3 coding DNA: TGTGCCAGCAGTGAATGGGGGGGTCGGGGGGATCAAATTAGCAATCAGCCCCAGCATTTT. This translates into CASSEWGGRGDQISNQPQHF.

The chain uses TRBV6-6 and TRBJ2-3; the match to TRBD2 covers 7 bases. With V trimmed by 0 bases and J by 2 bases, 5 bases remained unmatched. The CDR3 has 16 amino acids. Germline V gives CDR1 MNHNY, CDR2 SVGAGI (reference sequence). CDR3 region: CASSYSRGSNTDTQYF. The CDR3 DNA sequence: TGTGCCAGCAGTTACTCGCGGGGGAGCAACACAGATACGCAGTATTTT.

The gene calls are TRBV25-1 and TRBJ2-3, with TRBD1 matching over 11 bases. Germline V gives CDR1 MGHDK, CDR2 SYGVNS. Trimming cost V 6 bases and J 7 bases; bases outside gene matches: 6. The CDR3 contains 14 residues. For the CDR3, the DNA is TGTGCCAGCAGCGGGACAGGGGGTCAATATACGCAGTATTTT. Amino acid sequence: CASSGTGGQYTQYF.

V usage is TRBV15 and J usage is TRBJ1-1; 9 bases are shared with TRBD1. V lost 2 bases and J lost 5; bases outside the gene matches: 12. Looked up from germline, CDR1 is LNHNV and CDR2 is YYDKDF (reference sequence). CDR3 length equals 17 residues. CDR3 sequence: CATSRTQTQGARTEAFF. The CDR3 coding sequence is TGTGCCACCAGCAGAACCCAAACACAGGGGGCTCGGACTGAAGCTTTCTTT.

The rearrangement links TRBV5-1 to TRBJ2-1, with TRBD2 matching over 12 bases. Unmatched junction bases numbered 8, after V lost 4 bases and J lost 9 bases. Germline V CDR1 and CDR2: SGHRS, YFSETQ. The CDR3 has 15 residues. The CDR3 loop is CASSPLAGGPGEQFF. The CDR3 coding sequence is TGCGCCAGCAGCCCACTAGCGGGAGGTCCAGGTGAGCAGTTCTTC.

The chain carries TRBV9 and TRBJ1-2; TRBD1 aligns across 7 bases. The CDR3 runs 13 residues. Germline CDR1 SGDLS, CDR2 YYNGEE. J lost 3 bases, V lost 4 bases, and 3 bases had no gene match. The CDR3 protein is CASSLGTDYGYTF. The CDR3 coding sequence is TGTGCCAGCAGCCTCGGGACAGACTATGGCTACACCTTC.

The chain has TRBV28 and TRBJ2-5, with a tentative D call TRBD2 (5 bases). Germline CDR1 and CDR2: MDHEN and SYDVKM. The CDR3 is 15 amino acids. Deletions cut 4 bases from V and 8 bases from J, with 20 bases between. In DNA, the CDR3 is TGTGCCAGCAGTTCCCCGGGCGGACTGAAGGGTACCCAGTACTTC. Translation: CASSSPGGLKGTQYF.

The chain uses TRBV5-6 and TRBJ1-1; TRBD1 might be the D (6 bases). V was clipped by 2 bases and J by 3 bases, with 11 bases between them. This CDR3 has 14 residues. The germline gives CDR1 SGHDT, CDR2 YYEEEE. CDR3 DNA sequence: TGTGCCAGCAGCTTCCGCACAGGGTACACTGAAGCTTTCTTT. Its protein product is CASSFRTGYTEAFF.